This TCR beta chain emerged from a study of blood T cell repertoires in COVID-19. Looking at the study overall: From the United States, Italy and Spain came samples of acute and convalescent COVID-19. In each case, the material was cDNA or gDNA derived from T cells, B-cell-depleted T cells, or PBMCs.

With 4 bases clipped from V and 2 bases from J, the junction kept 5 bases outside the gene matches. This CDR3 contains 16 residues. Germline V CDR1 and CDR2: LGHDT, YNNKEL (reference sequence). In the study's own analysis: Reference gene primer amplification gave estimated nucleated cell counts. Libraries were prepared by immunoSEQ multiplex PCR; TCRdb keeps only in-frame clonotypes and omits some of them. That table gives V, J and clone size, and the DNA gave D and trimming. The sample has approximately 340,000 clones; around four fifths are singletons. The TCR was taken from a man between 25 and 39 years old with active or convalescent COVID-19. Material for sequencing was peripheral blood. The chain joins TRBV3-1 (or the pseudogene TRBV3-2) to TRBJ2-7, with 13 bases fitting TRBD2. Written as DNA, the CDR3 is TGTGCCAGCAGCCGCCCGGGACTAGCGGGGCCCTACGAGCAGTACTTC. Translated, it gives CASSRPGLAGPYEQYF.